Listed below are T cell receptor beta chains from one sample, sequenced in a study of blood T cell repertoires in COVID-19. The repertoire was sequenced with immunoSEQ multiplex PCR; TCRdb's copy has only in-frame clones and lacks some. The profile shows 300,000 to 350,000 clones, roughly 87% of them singletons. Input material: peripheral blood. All receptors come from a young man with COVID-19, enrolled during active disease. Both conserved end residues are part of each CDR3. Each record gives: CDR3 protein, CDR3 DNA, D gene, J gene, clone size, V gene. D genes are given only for firm matches. The listing skips clone size in some rows; elsewhere it reads once, few, many or a size class.

cdr3_aa: CSVEILGGSPHNEQFF
cdr3_nt: TGCAGCGTTGAGATTTTGGGGGGGAGCCCACACAATGAGCAGTTCTTC
d_call: TRBD2
j_call: TRBJ2-1
clone_size: .
v_call: TRBV29-1

cdr3_aa: CASSLGRRNTEAFF
cdr3_nt: TGCGCCAGCAGCTTGGGGAGGAGGAACACTGAAGCTTTCTTT
d_call: .
j_call: TRBJ1-1
clone_size: .
v_call: TRBV5-1

cdr3_aa: CAISGTSEGVDTQYF
cdr3_nt: TGTGCCATCAGTGGGACTAGCGAGGGAGTAGATACGCAGTATTTT
d_call: TRBD2
j_call: TRBJ2-3
clone_size: once
v_call: TRBV10-3

cdr3_aa: CASSVEGLAVTDTQYF
cdr3_nt: TGTGCCAGCAGCGTAGAGGGTCTAGCAGTTACAGATACGCAGTATTTT
d_call: .
j_call: TRBJ2-3
clone_size: .
v_call: TRBV9

cdr3_aa: CASSQGLGLANTDTQYF
cdr3_nt: TGTGCCAGCAGCCAAGGACTGGGACTAGCGAACACAGATACGCAGTATTTT
d_call: TRBD2
j_call: TRBJ2-3
clone_size: .
v_call: TRBV3-1/TRBV3-2

cdr3_aa: CASSYQAGGTDTQYF
cdr3_nt: TGTGCCAGCAGTTACCAGGCAGGGGGCACAGATACGCAGTATTTT
d_call: .
j_call: TRBJ2-3
clone_size: .
v_call: TRBV6-5

cdr3_aa: CASSRSGGSDTQYF
cdr3_nt: TGTGCCAGTAGTAGAAGCGGGGGTTCAGATACGCAGTATTTT
d_call: TRBD2
j_call: TRBJ2-3
clone_size: .
v_call: TRBV19

cdr3_aa: CASSLVPSGTNTGDTQYF
cdr3_nt: TGTGCCAGCAGCTTGGTTCCCTCTGGGACTAACACGGGGGATACGCAGTATTTT
d_call: TRBD2
j_call: TRBJ2-3
clone_size: .
v_call: TRBV5-4

cdr3_aa: CASSQGTGGDQPQHF
cdr3_nt: TGCGCCAGCAGCCAAGGGACAGGGGGAGATCAGCCCCAGCATTTT
d_call: TRBD1
j_call: TRBJ1-5
clone_size: few
v_call: TRBV4-1

cdr3_aa: CATSDLGLGNEQFF
cdr3_nt: TGTGCCACCAGTGACCTAGGACTAGGCAATGAGCAGTTCTTC
d_call: TRBD2
j_call: TRBJ2-1
clone_size: .
v_call: TRBV24-1

cdr3_aa: CAWSPTGGPTEAFF
cdr3_nt: TGTGCCTGGAGTCCGACAGGGGGCCCAACTGAAGCTTTCTTT
d_call: TRBD1
j_call: TRBJ1-1
clone_size: .
v_call: TRBV30

cdr3_aa: CASSYAGGYEQYF
cdr3_nt: TGTGCCAGCAGTTATGCAGGGGGATACGAGCAGTACTTC
d_call: TRBD1
j_call: TRBJ2-7
clone_size: .
v_call: TRBV27

cdr3_aa: CASLGDRAGNTIYF
cdr3_nt: TGTGCCAGCCTCGGGGACAGGGCTGGAAACACCATATATTTT
d_call: TRBD1
j_call: TRBJ1-3
clone_size: .
v_call: TRBV2

cdr3_aa: CASSPLLIGGTETQYF
cdr3_nt: TGTGCCAGCTCACCACTTCTAATCGGCGGAACGGAGACCCAGTACTTC
d_call: .
j_call: TRBJ2-5
clone_size: .
v_call: TRBV18

cdr3_aa: CAIARGFYEQYF
cdr3_nt: TGTGCCATCGCGCGGGGGTTCTACGAGCAGTACTTC
d_call: TRBD2
j_call: TRBJ2-7
clone_size: .
v_call: TRBV2

cdr3_aa: CASSPQGPDSNQPQHF
cdr3_nt: TGTGCCAGCTCACCTCAGGGGCCGGATAGCAATCAGCCCCAGCATTTT
d_call: .
j_call: TRBJ1-5
clone_size: .
v_call: TRBV18

cdr3_aa: CASSYLQRYEQYF
cdr3_nt: TGTGCCAGCAGTTACCTCCAGAGGTACGAGCAGTACTTC
d_call: .
j_call: TRBJ2-7
clone_size: .
v_call: TRBV6-2/TRBV6-3

cdr3_aa: CASSPGRPGATFF
cdr3_nt: TGTGCCAGCAGCCCCGGCCGTCCAGGGGCAACTTTCTTT
d_call: .
j_call: TRBJ1-1
clone_size: .
v_call: TRBV14

cdr3_aa: CASRPSELRAEYEQYF
cdr3_nt: TGTGCCAGCAGGCCGTCAGAACTGCGGGCTGAGTACGAGCAGTACTTC
d_call: .
j_call: TRBJ2-7
clone_size: .
v_call: TRBV28

cdr3_aa: CAWSKRGRTDYTEAFF
cdr3_nt: TGTGCCTGGAGTAAAAGGGGGCGCACTGATTATACTGAAGCTTTCTTT
d_call: TRBD1
j_call: TRBJ1-1
clone_size: .
v_call: TRBV30

cdr3_aa: CASSPLGRVGNTIYF
cdr3_nt: TGTGCCAGCAGCCCGCTCGGCAGGGTAGGAAACACCATATATTTT
d_call: .
j_call: TRBJ1-3
clone_size: .
v_call: TRBV13

cdr3_aa: CASSQGLAGGRNEQFF
cdr3_nt: TGTGCCAGCAGCCAAGGCCTAGCGGGAGGGCGGAATGAGCAGTTCTTC
d_call: TRBD2
j_call: TRBJ2-1
clone_size: .
v_call: TRBV3-1/TRBV3-2

cdr3_aa: CASSLGQSHGYTF
cdr3_nt: TGTGCCAGCAGTTTAGGACAGAGCCATGGCTACACCTTC
d_call: .
j_call: TRBJ1-2
clone_size: .
v_call: TRBV12-3/TRBV12-4

cdr3_aa: CASSSRQGSNEQFF
cdr3_nt: TGTGCCAGCAGCTCCCGACAGGGCTCCAATGAGCAGTTCTTC
d_call: TRBD1
j_call: TRBJ2-1
clone_size: .
v_call: TRBV7-2

cdr3_aa: CASSQVTGAANYGYTF
cdr3_nt: TGCGCCAGCAGCCAAGTGACAGGCGCCGCTAACTATGGCTACACCTTC
d_call: .
j_call: TRBJ1-2
clone_size: .
v_call: TRBV4-3

cdr3_aa: CASSLVQSGGETQYF
cdr3_nt: TGTGCCAGCAGCTTGGTTCAATCGGGGGGAGAGACCCAGTACTTC
d_call: TRBD2
j_call: TRBJ2-5
clone_size: .
v_call: TRBV5-5

cdr3_aa: CASSMGQSYTEAFF
cdr3_nt: TGTGCCAGCTCAATGGGACAGAGCTACACTGAAGCTTTCTTT
d_call: TRBD1
j_call: TRBJ1-1
clone_size: .
v_call: TRBV18

cdr3_aa: CASSLGLAGGNEQFF
cdr3_nt: TGTGCCAGCTCCCTCGGACTAGCGGGAGGGAATGAGCAGTTCTTC
d_call: TRBD2
j_call: TRBJ2-1
clone_size: .
v_call: TRBV27

cdr3_aa: CASGLGRGGNNEQFF
cdr3_nt: TGTGCTAGTGGTTTGGGTCGGGGGGGAAATAATGAGCAGTTCTTC
d_call: TRBD2
j_call: TRBJ2-1
clone_size: .
v_call: TRBV12-5

cdr3_aa: CASSPRTGGIEQYF
cdr3_nt: TGTGCCAGCAGCCCAAGGACAGGGGGGATCGAGCAGTACTTC
d_call: TRBD1
j_call: TRBJ2-7
clone_size: .
v_call: TRBV5-8

cdr3_aa: CASSLGLAGEHYEQYF
cdr3_nt: TGTGCCAGCAGCTTGGGGTTAGCGGGGGAGCACTACGAGCAGTACTTC
d_call: TRBD2
j_call: TRBJ2-7
clone_size: .
v_call: TRBV5-6

cdr3_aa: CASSLSLAGIYEQYF
cdr3_nt: TGTGCCAGCAGCTTATCCCTAGCGGGGATCTACGAGCAGTACTTC
d_call: TRBD2
j_call: TRBJ2-7
clone_size: .
v_call: TRBV7-9

cdr3_aa: CASSQDGQGRDTQYF
cdr3_nt: TGCGCCAGCAGCCAAGACGGACAGGGGCGGGATACGCAGTATTTT
d_call: TRBD1
j_call: TRBJ2-3
clone_size: .
v_call: TRBV4-1

cdr3_aa: CASSSRPGQGAGGYTF
cdr3_nt: TGTGCCAGCAGCTCCAGGCCGGGACAGGGGGCGGGAGGCTACACCTTC
d_call: TRBD1
j_call: TRBJ1-2
clone_size: .
v_call: TRBV5-6

cdr3_aa: CASGFTENTGELFF
cdr3_nt: TGTGCTAGTGGTTTTACAGAGAACACCGGGGAGCTGTTTTTT
d_call: .
j_call: TRBJ2-2
clone_size: .
v_call: TRBV12-5

cdr3_aa: CASSLLAGASDTQYF
cdr3_nt: TGTGCCAGCAGCTTACTAGCGGGAGCTTCAGATACGCAGTATTTT
d_call: TRBD2
j_call: TRBJ2-3
clone_size: .
v_call: TRBV5-4

cdr3_aa: CASSLGQGGETQYF
cdr3_nt: TGTGCCAGCAGCTTGGGACAGGGTGGGGAGACCCAGTACTTC
d_call: TRBD1
j_call: TRBJ2-5
clone_size: few
v_call: TRBV5-6

cdr3_aa: CASSLNPGQTYEQYF
cdr3_nt: TGTGCCAGCAGCTTAAACCCCGGTCAAACCTACGAGCAGTACTTC
d_call: .
j_call: TRBJ2-7
clone_size: .
v_call: TRBV7-2

cdr3_aa: CASTRGDTGELFF
cdr3_nt: TGTGCCAGCACCCGGGGTGACACCGGGGAGCTGTTTTTT
d_call: .
j_call: TRBJ2-2
clone_size: .
v_call: TRBV7-9

cdr3_aa: CASSLEGNTIYF
cdr3_nt: TGTGCCAGCAGTTTGGAGGGGAACACCATATATTTT
d_call: .
j_call: TRBJ1-3
clone_size: .
v_call: TRBV12-3/TRBV12-4

cdr3_aa: CASSWGGSLPQPQHF
cdr3_nt: TGTGCCAGCAGTTGGGGGGGGTCTTTGCCTCAGCCCCAGCATTTT
d_call: .
j_call: TRBJ1-5
clone_size: few
v_call: TRBV28

cdr3_aa: CASSFRSPREQYF
cdr3_nt: TGTGCCAGCAGCTTCCGATCCCCCAGAGAGCAGTACTTC
d_call: .
j_call: TRBJ2-7
clone_size: .
v_call: TRBV7-9

cdr3_aa: CASSLTDKGTSGGAYEQYF
cdr3_nt: TGTGCCAGCAGCCTCACCGACAAGGGGACTAGCGGGGGGGCCTACGAGCAGTACTTC
d_call: TRBD2
j_call: TRBJ2-7
clone_size: .
v_call: TRBV7-2

cdr3_aa: CASSFQANTEAFF
cdr3_nt: TGTGCCAGCAGTTTTCAAGCAAACACTGAAGCTTTCTTT
d_call: .
j_call: TRBJ1-1
clone_size: once
v_call: TRBV12-3/TRBV12-4

cdr3_aa: CASSVGGPYNEQFF
cdr3_nt: TGTGCCAGCAGCGTAGGGGGCCCCTACAATGAGCAGTTCTTC
d_call: .
j_call: TRBJ2-1
clone_size: .
v_call: TRBV9

cdr3_aa: CASSPKTSEYNEQFF
cdr3_nt: TGTGCCAGCAGCCCAAAGACTAGCGAGTACAATGAGCAGTTCTTC
d_call: TRBD2
j_call: TRBJ2-1
clone_size: .
v_call: TRBV4-2

cdr3_aa: CASSEWASGTGELFF
cdr3_nt: TGTGCCAGCAGTGAATGGGCTAGCGGAACCGGGGAGCTGTTTTTT
d_call: TRBD2
j_call: TRBJ2-2
clone_size: .
v_call: TRBV6-4

cdr3_aa: CASSAGIGVRGTEAFF
cdr3_nt: TGTGCCAGCAGCGCCGGGATCGGGGTACGTGGGACTGAAGCTTTCTTT
d_call: .
j_call: TRBJ1-1
clone_size: .
v_call: TRBV11-2

cdr3_aa: CASSLGGLAGDAEQFF
cdr3_nt: TGTGCCAGCAGCTTGGGGGGACTAGCGGGAGACGCTGAGCAGTTCTTC
d_call: TRBD2
j_call: TRBJ2-1
clone_size: .
v_call: TRBV5-4

cdr3_aa: CASSLETGGGYEQYF
cdr3_nt: TGTGCCAGCAGCTTAGAGACAGGGGGAGGCTACGAGCAGTACTTC
d_call: TRBD1
j_call: TRBJ2-7
clone_size: .
v_call: TRBV7-3

cdr3_aa: CASSSNRNTGELFF
cdr3_nt: TGCGCCAGCAGCAGTAACAGGAACACCGGGGAGCTGTTTTTT
d_call: .
j_call: TRBJ2-2
clone_size: .
v_call: TRBV5-1

cdr3_aa: CASSSGQGYGYTF
cdr3_nt: TGTGCCAGCAGTTCGGGACAGGGATATGGCTACACCTTC
d_call: TRBD1
j_call: TRBJ1-2
clone_size: .
v_call: TRBV6-5

cdr3_aa: CASSRSGSSRDTQYF
cdr3_nt: TGTGCCAGCAGCCGTAGCGGGTCCTCACGAGATACGCAGTATTTT
d_call: TRBD2
j_call: TRBJ2-3
clone_size: .
v_call: TRBV7-9